These 32 T cell receptor beta chains originate from one sample sequenced in a study of PD-1 blockade in classical Hodgkin lymphoma. There was relapse after autologous stem cell transplantation in every patient, and there was variation in brentuximab vedotin exposure. Thawed PBMCs were the source of CD4+ T cells, purified by magnetic negative selection. The assay was immunoSEQ multiplex PCR, and TCRdb's table has in-frame clones only and misses some. The sample consists of 7,000 or so clones, just under 80% of them appearing once. The sample consisted of CD4+ T cells from blood, taken at baseline. Every receptor here comes from a human donor with classical Hodgkin lymphoma.

The chain is built from TRBV27 and TRBJ1-1; D not certain. This CDR3 spans 14 amino acids. Per the germline V gene, CDR1 is MNHEY and CDR2 is SMNVEV (reference sequence). V dropped 1 base and J dropped 2 bases, with 8 bases sitting between them. In nucleotides, the CDR3 is TGTGCCAGCAGTTTATTCCCAAGTAACACTGAAGCTTTCTTT. It translates to CASSLFPSNTEAFF.

The rearrangement links TRBV7-9 to TRBJ2-1; TRBD1 matches at 9 bases. The CDR3 runs to 17 residues. J was trimmed by 0 bases and V by 5 bases; bases with no gene match: 8. The germline V gene has CDR1 SEHNR and CDR2 FQNEAQ (reference sequence). The CDR3 sequence is CASSLGQGLSSYNEQFF. The CDR3 coding sequence is TGTGCCAGCAGCCTTGGACAGGGGCTGAGCTCCTACAATGAGCAGTTCTTC.

J is TRBJ1-1 and V is TRBV6-6, with 7 bases matching TRBD1. The CDR3 totals 15 residues. Germline V gene sequence: CDR1 MNHNY, CDR2 SVGAGI (reference sequence). V trimming: 0 bases; J trimming: 4 bases; junction bases outside the gene matches: 5. The CDR3 nucleotides read TGTGCCAGCAGTTACTCCCGACAGGGTGGCACTGAAGCTTTCTTT. It yields the protein CASSYSRQGGTEAFF.

The chain has TRBV7-2 and TRBJ1-1; TRBD1 matches 8 bases. The ends lost 5 bases at V and 7 bases at J; junction bases unmatched: 9. Germline assignment: CDR1 SGHTA and CDR2 FQGNSA. This CDR3 comprises 14 residues. In nucleotides, the CDR3 is TGTGCCAGCAGCGTCTTGACAGGGGTGGGTGAAGCTTTCTTT. Encoded protein: CASSVLTGVGEAFF.

This clone was counted a few times. The chain couples TRBV5-4 to TRBJ1-1; 8 nucleotides match TRBD1. The CDR3 is 16 amino acids. From germline, CDR1 is SGHNT and CDR2 YYREEE (reference sequence). V was clipped by 5 bases and J by 0 bases; unmatched bases: 9. CDR3 residues: CASRLSTGDMNTEAFF. The DNA for the CDR3 is TGTGCCAGCAGACTCTCGACAGGGGACATGAACACTGAAGCTTTCTTT.

This clone was detected once. The chain joins TRBV11-2 to TRBJ2-7; 7 bases are a match to TRBD2. Germline V gene lookup returns CDR1 SGHAT and CDR2 FQNNGV. The trim removed 5 bases at V and 3 bases at J, leaving 7 bases unmatched. The CDR3 length is 14 residues. The DNA of the CDR3 is TGTGCCAGCAGCCCCCGGGGGGACTACTACGAGCAGTACTTC. Translated, it gives CASSPRGDYYEQYF.

This clone was detected only once. This chain's CDR3 is CASGVTGAGNTIYF. CDR3 sequence (DNA): TGTGCCAGCGGAGTAACAGGAGCTGGAAACACCATATATTTT. The chain couples TRBV5-4 to TRBJ1-3, with D maybe TRBD1 (5 bases). This CDR3 is built from 14 residues. CDR1 and CDR2 from the germline V gene are SGHNT and YYREEE (reference sequence). The V end lost 7 bases, the J end lost 2 bases, and 13 bases lay between the germline ends.

The chain has TRBV13 and TRBJ2-7; 8 positions agree with TRBD1. This CDR3 is built from 16 residues. V trimming: 0 bases; J trimming: 3 bases; junction bases outside the gene matches: 7. Germline-derived CDR1 and CDR2 are PRHDT and FYEKMQ (reference sequence). CDR3 coding DNA: TGTGCCAGCAGCTTAGGGGACAGGGCTGTACACTACGAGCAGTACTTC. Amino acids: CASSLGDRAVHYEQYF.

The CDR3 reads CASSSPPNEKLFF. For the CDR3, the DNA is TGTGCCAGCAGTTCCCCACCGAATGAAAAACTGTTTTTT. The chain uses TRBV6-9 and TRBJ1-4; the D is unclear. V gave up 4 bases and J gave up 5 bases, with 8 bases separating them. Per germline, CDR1 MNHGY and CDR2 SVAAGI. This CDR3 comprises 13 residues.

This clone turned up a few times. The rearrangement joins TRBV19 to TRBJ1-2; D unclear. Between the trimmed V and J ends, which lost 7 bases and 2 bases, there was a span of 5 bases. This CDR3 is 11 amino acids long. Germline V lookup: CDR1 LNHDA, CDR2 SQIVND (reference sequence). CDR3 DNA: TGTGCCAGTAACACAAACTATGGCTACACCTTC. The encoded protein is CASNTNYGYTF.

As to this clone: This CDR3 is missing its conserved last phenylalanine or tryptophan, likely due to a read error. It is unclear where the CDR3 begins or ends on the DNA, so no DNA is shown, and the CDR3 is as TCRdb lists it. The chain carries TRBV2 and TRBJ2-7; TRBD1, as called in the table, went unchecked against the DNA. Germline V lookup: CDR1 SNHLY, CDR2 FYNNEI. Inclusive of both ends, the CDR3 amounts to 11 amino acids. The CDR3 here is CASSEFRGRPN.

The chain joins TRBV6-5 to TRBJ2-1; possibly TRBD1 or TRBD2 for D (5 bases each). This CDR3 has 14 amino acids. Germline V gene data show CDR1 as MNHEY and CDR2 as SVGAGI. With 2 bases removed from V and 2 bases from J, the gap between germline ends came to 7 bases. The CDR3 region has the DNA TGTGCCAGCAGTTACGAGGGGACCTACAATGAGCAGTTCTTC. Its translation is CASSYEGTYNEQFF.

The CDR3 region has the DNA TGTGCCAGCAGCCAGACCTCCCAGGGTAGCGGGAACCACGAGCAGTACTTC. This translates into CASSQTSQGSGNHEQYF. The chain joins TRBV4-2 to TRBJ2-7; 8 nucleotides line up with TRBD2. CDR3 length: 17 residues. Germline values: CDR1 LGHNA, CDR2 YNFKEQ. Losses at the gene ends were 3 bases for V and 5 bases for J; bases not matched to a gene: 15.

The chain links TRBV27 to TRBJ2-5; maybe TRBD2 (7 bases). Trimming took 3 bases from V and 5 from J, leaving 10 bases between them. The CDR3 sequence is 13 residues long. The germline V gene has CDR1 MNHEY and CDR2 SMNVEV (reference sequence). Written as DNA, the CDR3 is TGTGCCAGCAGTTTTGGGGGGGCGGAGACCCAGTACTTC. It yields the protein CASSFGGAETQYF.

CDR3 nucleotides: TGTGCCAGCAGCCCCGGGGGGGCTCGGGACGAGCAGTTCTTC. This sequence encodes CASSPGGARDEQFF. The rearrangement uses TRBV11-2 and TRBJ2-1, with 8 nucleotides matching TRBD2. The V gene's germline CDR1 is SGHAT and CDR2 FQNNGV. The CDR3 spans 14 residues. V lost 5 bases to trimming and J lost 10 bases; unmatched junction nucleotides: 10.

This chain joins TRBV5-1 and TRBJ2-7; TRBD2 aligns across 9 bases. This CDR3 is built from 14 residues. Germline CDR1 is SGHRS and CDR2 is YFSETQ. V lost 4 bases and J lost 5; bases outside the gene matches: 7. The CDR3 DNA is TGCGCCAGCAGCCAAGCGGGAGGCGAGAACGAGCAGTACTTC. This codes for CASSQAGGENEQYF.

The V call is TRBV27, the J call TRBJ2-6, with 9 bases lining up with TRBD2. Germline lookup yields CDR1 MNHEY and CDR2 SMNVEV (reference sequence). This CDR3 has 18 residues. Unmatched junction bases numbered 7, after V lost 4 bases and J lost 0 bases. The CDR3 bases are TGTGCCAGCAGTTCCCCCAGCGGGGGGTACTCTGGGGCCAACGTCCTGACTTTC. Its protein is CASSSPSGGYSGANVLTF.

The chain has TRBV11-3 and TRBJ2-7; a weak D match, TRBD1 (6 bases). The CDR3 consists of 14 residues. Trimming removed 3 bases from V and 3 bases from J, with 12 bases in between. Germline assignment: CDR1 SGHNT and CDR2 YENEEA. The chain's CDR3 is CASSLYRDIYEQYV. CDR3 DNA sequence: TGTGCCAGCAGCTTGTATCGGGACATCTACGAGCAGTACGTC.

CDR3 DNA sequence: TGTGCCAGCAGCCCAAGACGGACAGGGAGCGCAGATACGCAGTATTTT. It is translated as CASSPRRTGSADTQYF. The genes are TRBV11-2 and TRBJ2-3; 8 bases are a match to TRBD1. This CDR3 has 16 residues. Germline V gene data show CDR1 as SGHAT and CDR2 as FQNNGV. Losses at the gene ends were 5 bases for V and 4 bases for J; bases not matched to a gene: 11.

The chain couples TRBV7-8 to TRBJ2-7; 13 bases align to TRBD2. Looked up from germline, CDR1 is SGHVS and CDR2 is FQNEAQ. V gave up 4 bases and J gave up 4 bases; unmatched junction bases: 16. The CDR3 totals 19 residues. The CDR3 here is CASSSTHVTSGGGRYEQYF. The CDR3 DNA reads as TGTGCCAGCAGCTCAACCCATGTTACTAGCGGGGGGGGGCGGTACGAGCAGTACTTC. The full variable domain, with the rest looked up from reference TRBV7-8 and TRBJ2-7, is GAGVSQSPRYKVAKRGQDVALRCDPISGHVSLFWYQQALGQGPEFLTYFQNEAQLDKSGLPSDRFFAERPEGSVSTLKIQRTQQEDSAVYLCASSSTHVTSGGGRYEQYFGPGTRLTVT.

The rearrangement joins TRBV4-2 to TRBJ2-7, with 10 positions matching TRBD2. This CDR3 is 15 amino acids long. The V and J ends lost 6 bases and 4 bases, in that order; junction bases with no gene match: 9. Germline assignment: CDR1 LGHNA and CDR2 YNFKEQ. CDR3 sequence reads: CASSQSAGGEYEQYF. CDR3 DNA sequence: TGTGCCAGCAGTCAATCAGCGGGAGGGGAATACGAGCAGTACTTC.

The chain joins TRBV19 to TRBJ1-4; possibly TRBD1 for D (6 bases). The CDR3 has 15 amino acids. Germline V gives CDR1 LNHDA, CDR2 SQIVND (reference sequence). Trimming cost V 3 bases and J 10 bases, with 18 bases left between them. CDR3 sequence reads: CASSIYPGDVGKLFF. The CDR3 coding sequence is TGTGCCAGTAGTATTTATCCAGGGGACGTGGGAAAACTGTTTTTT.

The chain joins TRBV27 to TRBJ2-3; TRBD2 might be the D (5 bases). The V end lost 6 bases, the J end lost 5 bases, and 6 bases lay between the germline ends. From germline, CDR1 is MNHEY and CDR2 SMNVEV (reference sequence). CDR3 size: 11 residues. Here the CDR3 DNA reads TGTGCCAGCAGCCGGGGAGATACGCAGTATTTT. This gives the protein CASSRGDTQYF.

The CDR3 protein is CASSLGQGGNSPLHF. The DNA for the CDR3 is TGTGCCAGCAGCTTGGGACAGGGAGGTAATTCACCCCTCCACTTT. The V call is TRBV5-6, the J call TRBJ1-6, with 7 bases fitting TRBD1. Germline CDR1 SGHDT, CDR2 YYEEEE. The CDR3 has 15 amino acids. The J segment lost 6 bases and the V segment lost 0 bases, leaving 3 bases of the junction unmatched.

The chain combines TRBV26 with TRBJ2-7; the table's D call, TRBD2, was not checked against the DNA. TRBV26 is an annotated pseudogene. The CDR3 has 12 residues. The CDR3 region has the DNA TGTGCCAGCAGCCTGAGCTCCTACGAGCAGTACTTC. Its translation: CASSLSSYEQYF.

The chain carries TRBV5-6 and TRBJ1-1; 7 bases are a match to TRBD1. Germline-derived CDR1 and CDR2 are SGHDT and YYEEEE. The ends lost 1 base at V and 0 bases at J; junction bases unmatched: 6. This CDR3 has 16 residues. CDR3 region: CASSLRTGVMNTEAFF. The CDR3 nucleotides read TGTGCCAGCAGCTTGCGAACAGGGGTCATGAACACTGAAGCTTTCTTT.

The chain couples TRBV5-6 to TRBJ1-1, with D possibly matching TRBD1 (5 bases). Germline V gene data show CDR1 as SGHDT and CDR2 as YYEEEE. With 0 bases removed from V and 9 bases from J, the gap between germline ends came to 12 bases. CDR3 size: 13 residues. The DNA for the CDR3 is TGTGCCAGCAGCTTGGTGGGGGTATCTCAAGCTTTCTTT. Translation: CASSLVGVSQAFF.

V usage is TRBV7-9 and J usage is TRBJ2-2; TRBD2 is a possible D gene (5 bases). The V gene's germline CDR1 is SEHNR and CDR2 FQNEAQ (reference sequence). The V end was cut by 8 bases, the J end by 4 bases, with 17 bases between. This CDR3 is 15 amino acids long. CDR3 bases: TGTGCCAGCCATCGGACGGGAAGCGGCACCGGGGAGCTGTTTTTT. Protein product: CASHRTGSGTGELFF.

The chain is built from TRBV6-5 and TRBJ1-2; no reliable D call. V shed 5 bases and J shed 3 bases, with 7 bases lying between them. The CDR3 is made up of 12 amino acids. Germline V gene sequence: CDR1 MNHEY, CDR2 SVGAGI. The CDR3 loop is CASSPDYYGYTF. The CDR3 coding sequence is TGTGCCAGCAGTCCGGATTACTATGGCTACACCTTC.

This sequence joins TRBV6-5 and TRBJ1-1; D is undetermined. This CDR3 contains 13 residues. The germline V gene encodes CDR1 MNHEY and CDR2 SVGAGI. V shed 7 bases and J shed 1 base, with 10 bases lying between them. The CDR3 coding sequence is TGTGCCAGCACGCGGGGAGGGAACACTGAAGCTTTCTTT. Translating gives CASTRGGNTEAFF.

This clone was seen a handful of times. The chain joins TRBV7-2 to TRBJ2-2; 8 bases are shared with TRBD2. This CDR3 is 16 amino acids long. CDR1 and CDR2 (germline): SGHTA, FQGNSA. Trimming took 7 bases from V and 5 from J; bases not matched to a gene: 12. DNA for the CDR3: TGTGCCAGCACCCCCAGGGTAGCGGGGTTGACCGGGGAGCTGTTTTTT. Its translation is CASTPRVAGLTGELFF. The variable domain in full, completed from reference TRBV7-2 and TRBJ2-2, reads GAGVSQSPSNKVTEKGKDVELRCDPISGHTALYWYRQSLGQGLEFLIYFQGNSAPDKSGLPSDRFSAERTGGSVSTLTIQRTQQEDSAVYLCASTPRVAGLTGELFFGEGSRLTVL.

This clone was seen a few times. The chain employs TRBV7-9 and TRBJ1-3; the D gene is possibly TRBD1 (5 bases). CDR1 is SEHNR and CDR2 is FQNEAQ in the germline V gene (reference sequence). Trimming cost V 3 bases and J 7 bases, with 10 bases left between them. The CDR3 is 13 amino acids. The CDR3 loop is CASSFPGTNTIYF. In DNA, the CDR3 is TGTGCCAGCAGCTTTCCCGGGACCAACACCATATATTTT.